Presented here are 18 T cell receptor beta chains from one specimen sequenced in a study of shared clonotypes between healthy human individuals. Only in-frame clones appear in the TCRdb table, and some are missing; sequencing was by immunoSEQ multiplex PCR. Of roughly 1,600,000 clones in the sample, less than 99% were seen once. Specimen: naive CD4+ T cells sorted from blood. As for subset: CD45RA+ positively selected. Every receptor here comes from a man between 25 and 39 years old in good health.

This clone was detected once. The chain combines TRBV11-2 with TRBJ1-3; TRBD1 matches at 9 bases. V shed 5 bases and J 1 base; nucleotides not matched to a gene: 6. Per the germline V gene, CDR1 is SGHAT and CDR2 is FQNNGV. CDR3 size: 16 residues. CDR3 protein: CASSPDRGFSGNTIYF. CDR3 DNA: TGTGCCAGCAGCCCGGACAGGGGCTTTTCTGGAAACACCATATATTTT.

Written as DNA, the CDR3 is TGTGCCAGCAGCTTAGTACTAGCGGGGAACTACGAGCAGTACTTC. Protein product: CASSLVLAGNYEQYF. The V gene is TRBV7-2, the J gene TRBJ2-7; 10 bases are shared with TRBD2. The CDR3 spans 15 residues. V dropped 1 base and J dropped 3; count of bases not matched to a gene: 3. The germline V gene has CDR1 SGHTA and CDR2 FQGNSA.

Points on this clone: Other DNA sequences from this sample encode an identical CDR3 as well. J is TRBJ2-5 and V is TRBV18; D not certain. The germline V gene encodes CDR1 KGHSH and CDR2 LQKENI. Trimming removed 3 bases from V and 4 bases from J, with 6 bases in between. The CDR3 extends over 12 amino acids. The CDR3 bases are TGTGCCAGCTCACCGAGATTAGAGACCCAGTACTTC. The encoded protein is CASSPRLETQYF.

The chain is built from TRBV28 and TRBJ2-5; 7 bases agree with TRBD1. The CDR3 sequence is 13 residues long. Germline assignment: CDR1 MDHEN and CDR2 SYDVKM. Trimming took 6 bases from V and 2 from J; bases not matched to a gene: 3. This chain's CDR3 is CASSQGQQETQYF. The CDR3 DNA reads TGTGCCAGCAGCCAGGGACAGCAAGAGACCCAGTACTTC.

The chain employs TRBV25-1 and TRBJ1-2, with D possibly matching TRBD1 (5 bases). The germline V gene has CDR1 MGHDK and CDR2 SYGVNS. The CDR3 has 14 amino acids. Trimming pared 3 bases from V and 8 bases from J, leaving 16 bases between. The CDR3 coding sequence is TGTGCCAGCAGTGAGCCTGGGGCTGTTAACGGCTACACCTTC. This gives the protein CASSEPGAVNGYTF.

The chain uses TRBV6-5 and TRBJ1-3; a weak D match, TRBD1 (6 bases). The ends were cut back, 2 bases at V and 10 bases at J, with 6 bases in the middle. The CDR3 extends over 11 amino acids. CDR1 is MNHEY and CDR2 is SVGAGI in the germline V gene. The DNA for the CDR3 is TGTGCCAGCAGTTACCAGGGGACCATATATTTT. Protein product: CASSYQGTIYF.

The chain recombines TRBV29-1 with TRBJ1-1; no firm D call. CDR1 and CDR2 (germline): SQVTM, ANQGSEA. The CDR3 runs 11 residues. Trimming cost V 5 bases and J 8 bases, with 12 bases left between them. The CDR3 region has the DNA TGCAGCGTTCTCCGGCCCCCCGAAGCTTTCTTT. As protein: CSVLRPPEAFF.

This chain joins TRBV29-1 and TRBJ1-1; D is perhaps TRBD1 (6 bases). The V gene's germline CDR1 is SQVTM and CDR2 ANQGSEA. The CDR3 is 13 residues long. The V end was cut by 6 bases, the J end by 2 bases, with 13 bases between. The CDR3 spells CSVLWGLNTEAFF. Here the CDR3 DNA reads TGCAGCGTCCTTTGGGGGCTAAACACTGAAGCTTTCTTT.

V is TRBV2 and J is TRBJ1-2, with a possible D match to TRBD1 (5 bases). CDR1 SNHLY and CDR2 FYNNEI come from the germline V gene. The CDR3 spans 13 residues. The germline V and J ends were trimmed by 5 bases and 0 bases, with 7 bases remaining between them. Here the CDR3 DNA reads TGTGCCAGCAGTCCGGACACTAACTATGGCTACACCTTC. Translation gives CASSPDTNYGYTF.

The CDR3 DNA is TGTGCCAGCAGTTCCGGGACAGCCAGTTATGGCTACACCTTC. Translation gives CASSSGTASYGYTF. The rearrangement uses TRBV28 and TRBJ1-2, with 7 nucleotides matching TRBD1. Germline CDR1 and CDR2: MDHEN and SYDVKM. There are 14 residues in the CDR3. With 4 bases clipped from V and 5 bases from J, the junction kept 7 bases outside the gene matches.

This sequence joins TRBV11-2 and TRBJ2-7; TRBD1 matches 9 bases. This CDR3 region has 15 residues. V was pared by 5 bases and J by 2 bases, with 7 bases of the junction left unmatched. Germline V CDR1 and CDR2: SGHAT, FQNNGV. In nucleotides, the CDR3 is TGTGCCAGCAGCCCCTGGACAGGGGCAACCTACGAGCAGTACTTC. Translating gives CASSPWTGATYEQYF.

The rearrangement joins TRBV5-1 to TRBJ1-3, with D hard to call. Germline V lookup: CDR1 SGHRS, CDR2 YFSETQ. The CDR3 is 15 amino acids. Trimming took 0 bases from V and 2 from J, leaving 9 bases between them. This CDR3 reads CASSLDSGAGNTIYF. The CDR3 coding sequence is TGCGCCAGCAGCTTGGATTCCGGTGCTGGAAACACCATATATTTT.

This chain joins TRBV5-5 and TRBJ2-5; 7 bases map to TRBD1. Losses at the gene ends were 2 bases for V and 5 bases for J; bases not matched to a gene: 3. The germline CDR1 and CDR2 sequences are SGHKS and YYEKEE (reference sequence). This CDR3 has 13 residues. In nucleotides, the CDR3 is TGTGCCAGCAGCTTTCCAGGGGGTGAGACCCAGTACTTC. It specifies CASSFPGGETQYF.

Of note for this clone: Its ends do not fully match the called genes, so a read error is possible. The V and J genes are TRBV7-7 and TRBJ2-3; unclear D gene. Germline CDR1 and CDR2: SSHAT and FNYEAQ (reference sequence). This CDR3 contains 15 residues. CDR3 in DNA: TGTGCTAGCAGCCTCTTGAGCGCGGGCACAGATACGCAGTATTTT. It encodes CASSLLSAGTDTQYF. Variable domain in full (rest from reference TRBV7-7 and TRBJ2-3): GAGVSQSPRYKVTKRGQDVTLRCDPISSHATLYWYQQALGQGPEFLTYFNYEAQPDKSGLPSDRFSAERPEGSISTLTIQRTEQRDSAMYRCASSLLSAGTDTQYFGPGTRLTVL.

The rearrangement uses TRBV10-3 and TRBJ2-5; tentative D call: TRBD1 (6 bases). The CDR3 is 15 residues long. Germline V gene data show CDR1 as ENHRY and CDR2 as SYGVKD. Trimming removed 4 bases at V and 5 bases at J, with 17 bases between. The CDR3 bases are TGTGCCATCAGTGCAGGGGATCCTCGTCGGGAGACCCAGTACTTC. Protein: CAISAGDPRRETQYF.

The chain joins TRBV29-1 to TRBJ1-2; D might be TRBD1 (5 bases). V lost 3 bases to trimming and J lost 5 bases, with 16 bases between them. This CDR3 comprises 14 residues. Per the germline V gene, CDR1 is SQVTM and CDR2 is ANQGSEA. This CDR3 reads CSVDVIGARYGYTF. The CDR3, as DNA: TGCAGCGTTGATGTGATAGGGGCTCGGTATGGCTACACCTTC. The complete variable domain, with remaining parts taken from reference TRBV29-1 and TRBJ1-2, reads SAVISQKPSRDICQRGTSLTIQCQVDSQVTMMFWYRQQPGQSLTLIATANQGSEATYESGFVIDKFPISRPNLTFSTLTVSNMSPEDSSIYLCSVDVIGARYGYTFGSGTRLTVV.

This clone came up once. V gene TRBV30 combines with J gene TRBJ2-3; tentatively, D is TRBD1 (6 bases). The CDR3 is 13 amino acids. Germline V gene lookup returns CDR1 GTSNPN and CDR2 SVGIG (reference sequence). Between the trimmed V and J ends, which lost 5 bases and 3 bases, there was a span of 12 bases. CDR3 amino acids: CAWGLGGTDTQYF. CDR3 sequence (DNA): TGTGCCTGGGGTCTAGGGGGAACAGATACGCAGTATTTT. The complete variable domain, with remaining parts taken from reference TRBV30 and TRBJ2-3, reads SQTIHQWPATLVQPVGSPLSLECTVEGTSNPNLYWYRQAAGRGLQLLFYSVGIGQISSEVPQNLSASRPQDRQFILSSKKLLLSDSGFYLCAWGLGGTDTQYFGPGTRLTVL.

DNA for the CDR3: TGTGCCATCAGGGGACAGGACTACGAGCAGTACTTC. It codes for CAIRGQDYEQYF. This sequence joins TRBV10-3 and TRBJ2-7; 8 nucleotides line up with TRBD1. V was pared by 6 bases and J by 3 bases, with 1 base of the junction left unmatched. Germline V CDR1 and CDR2: ENHRY, SYGVKD. The CDR3 is made up of 12 amino acids.